The 15 T cell receptor beta chains below come from one sample, sequenced in a study of shared clonotypes between healthy human individuals. Assay used: immunoSEQ multiplex PCR; TCRdb lists only in-frame clones, some missing. The sample records hundreds of thousands of clones, around two thirds being singletons. The sequenced sample consisted of memory CD4+ T cells sorted from blood. Subset in this sample: CD45RA-negative fraction. The receptor source for this set is a young woman in good health.

The chain recombines TRBV4-1 with TRBJ1-2, with D hard to call. Trimming took 1 base from V and 8 from J, leaving 11 bases between them. CDR1 and CDR2 (germline): MGHRA, YSYEKL. The CDR3 runs to 13 residues. CDR3 DNA: TGCGCCAGCAGCCAAGGAGCCAGGACGGGCTACACCTTC. Amino acid sequence: CASSQGARTGYTF.

This clone was observed a few times. This chain uses TRBV9 with TRBJ2-7; TRBD2 matches at 7 bases. The CDR3 has 15 residues. V was pared by 4 bases and J by 3 bases, with 10 bases of the junction left unmatched. CDR1 and CDR2 from the germline V gene are SGDLS and YYNGEE. CDR3 in amino acids: CASSIGGTGGYEQYF. The CDR3 DNA reads as TGTGCCAGCAGCATCGGGGGGACTGGAGGCTACGAGCAGTACTTC. The whole variable domain, remainder taken from reference TRBV9 and TRBJ2-7, is DSGVTQTPKHLITATGQRVTLRCSPRSGDLSVYWYQQSLDQGLQFLIQYYNGEERAKGNILERFSAQQFPDLHSELNLSSLELGDSALYFCASSIGGTGGYEQYFGPGTRLTVT.

The sample holds many counts of this clone. The chain joins TRBV5-8 to TRBJ2-1; 7 bases align to TRBD1. V was clipped by 4 bases and J by 10 bases; unmatched bases: 14. The CDR3 consists of 15 residues. The germline V gene has CDR1 SGHTS and CDR2 YDEGEE. CDR3: CASSRNRDREKEQFF. CDR3 nucleotide sequence: TGTGCCAGCAGCCGCAACCGAGACAGGGAGAAAGAGCAGTTCTTC.

As for this clone: The sample holds other DNA sequences that translate to the same CDR3. The V gene is TRBV6-1, the J gene TRBJ1-5, with 7 bases lining up with TRBD1. Germline V CDR1 and CDR2: MNHNS, SASEGT. V lost 2 bases to trimming and J lost 5 bases; unmatched junction nucleotides: 0. The CDR3 runs 13 residues. CDR3 amino acids: CASSEQGDQPQHF. The CDR3 bases are TGTGCCAGCAGTGAACAGGGGGATCAGCCCCAGCATTTT.

The J gene is TRBJ1-5, the V gene TRBV18; TRBD1 matches 7 bases. CDR3 length: 16 amino acids. Germline V CDR1 and CDR2: KGHSH, LQKENI. The V segment lost 4 bases and the J segment 2 bases; nucleotides outside the gene matches: 8. CDR3 sequence (DNA): TGTGCCAGCTCACTTATTCATCAGGGGGGCAATCAGCCCCAGCATTTT. Translation: CASSLIHQGGNQPQHF.

This clone has just one count. The chain is built from TRBV18 and TRBJ2-1; TRBD2 matches 8 bases. The germline V gene has CDR1 KGHSH and CDR2 LQKENI. J was trimmed by 8 bases and V by 4 bases; bases with no gene match: 7. The CDR3 spans 14 residues. The DNA for the CDR3 is TGTGCCAGCTCACTGAGCGGGGGCCGGGATGAGCAGTTCTTC. As protein: CASSLSGGRDEQFF.

The rearrangement joins TRBV4-2 to TRBJ2-3, with 9 bases fitting TRBD1. With V trimmed by 2 bases and J by 4 bases, 4 bases remained unmatched. The CDR3 covers 15 residues. Germline CDR1 reads LGHNA; CDR2 reads YNFKEQ. CDR3 DNA sequence: TGTGCCAGCAGCCAAACAGGGGGCCGCGCAGATACGCAGTATTTT. This sequence encodes CASSQTGGRADTQYF.

CDR3 sequence: CASSSIGRGYTF. In DNA form, the CDR3 reads TGTGCCAGCAGCTCCATCGGGAGGGGCTACACCTTC. The V call is TRBV28, the J call TRBJ1-2; D is undetermined. Trimming took off 6 bases at V and 8 bases at J, with 13 bases between the two ends. CDR1 is MDHEN and CDR2 is SYDVKM in the germline V gene. The CDR3 spans 12 residues.

The gene calls are TRBV7-8 and TRBJ2-3, with 8 nucleotides matching TRBD2. The germline CDR1 and CDR2 sequences are SGHVS and FQNEAQ. The CDR3 extends over 14 amino acids. V trimming: 5 bases; J trimming: 3 bases; junction bases outside the gene matches: 4. The CDR3 reads CASSPGTSTDTQYF. The CDR3, as DNA: TGTGCCAGCAGCCCGGGGACTAGTACAGATACGCAGTATTTT.

The rearrangement joins TRBV5-1 to TRBJ1-1; a weak D match, TRBD1 (6 bases). Germline V gives CDR1 SGHRS, CDR2 YFSETQ. The germline V and J ends were trimmed by 1 base and 3 bases, with 13 bases remaining between them. This CDR3 contains 15 residues. The CDR3 here is CASSLYLGADTEAFF. For the CDR3, the DNA is TGCGCCAGCAGCTTGTACCTGGGGGCGGACACTGAAGCTTTCTTT.

CDR3 in DNA: TGTGCCAGCAGCATCCGGGACAGGGGGATTCCCGCCCACAATGAGCAGTTCTTC. Protein product: CASSIRDRGIPAHNEQFF. The rearrangement uses TRBV14 and TRBJ2-1; 11 bases align to TRBD1. CDR3 length: 18 residues. V was clipped by 5 bases and J by 5 bases; unmatched bases: 14. CDR1 is SGHDN, CDR2 FVKESK, per germline.

The chain combines TRBV28 with TRBJ2-3, with TRBD1 matching over 11 bases. The CDR3 runs 17 residues. Germline loops: CDR1 MDHEN, CDR2 SYDVKM. J gave up 2 bases and V 7 bases, and 11 bases lay outside the gene matches. The CDR3 region has the DNA TGTGCCAGCAACCGGGACAGGGGGTATTCTTACACAGATACGCAGTATTTT. It yields the protein CASNRDRGYSYTDTQYF.

This chain connects TRBV6-6 to TRBJ1-1; D may be TRBD1 (6 bases). The ends were cut back, 6 bases at V and 10 bases at J, with 24 bases in the middle. This CDR3 comprises 15 residues. Germline V CDR1 and CDR2: MNHNY, SVGAGI (reference sequence). As DNA, the CDR3 is TGTGCCAGCAGCTTAACGACCGGGACAATATCGGGAGCTTTCTTT. Its protein product is CASSLTTGTISGAFF.

In this sample, this clone turned up many times. The J gene is TRBJ1-5, the V gene TRBV5-1; D remains unclear. Trimming left V 1 base short and J 5 bases short, with 13 bases between. Germline CDR1 reads SGHRS; CDR2 reads YFSETQ. The CDR3 sequence is 15 residues long. Here the CDR3 DNA reads TGCGCCAGCAGCTTGTCCGGGCAGGCTCATCAGCCCCAGCATTTT. Amino acids: CASSLSGQAHQPQHF. The complete variable domain, with remaining parts taken from reference TRBV5-1 and TRBJ1-5, reads KAGVTQTPRYLIKTRGQQVTLSCSPISGHRSVSWYQQTPGQGLQFLFEYFSETQRNKGNFPGRFSGRQFSNSRSEMNVSTLELGDSALYLCASSLSGQAHQPQHFGDGTRLSIL.

The DNA for the CDR3 is TGTGCCAGTAGTATACTCTGGAGCTCTGGGGCCAACGTCCTGACTTTC. Encoded protein: CASSILWSSGANVLTF. This rearrangement joins TRBV19 to TRBJ2-6; D is unclear. Germline V lookup: CDR1 LNHDA, CDR2 SQIVND (reference sequence). The CDR3 has 16 amino acids. With 2 bases removed from V and 0 bases from J, the gap between germline ends came to 8 bases.